These 20 T cell receptor beta chains came from one sample sequenced in a study of blood T cell repertoires in COVID-19. TCRdb's table, derived via immunoSEQ multiplex PCR, lists solely in-frame clones and lacks some. The sample contains about 150,000 clones, 82% of which appear only once. The sequencing sample was made of peripheral blood. These receptors were taken from a woman older than 75 with active or convalescent COVID-19.

The chain recombines TRBV7-9 with TRBJ2-2; D may be TRBD1 (7 bases). CDR1 and CDR2 from the germline V gene are SEHNR and FQNEAQ (reference sequence). This CDR3 is 17 amino acids long. Trimming left V 5 bases short and J 0 bases short, with 16 bases between. As DNA, the CDR3 is TGTGCCAGCAGCGGCCTGCAGGGGGGAACGAACACCGGGGAGCTGTTTTTT. This translates into CASSGLQGGTNTGELFF. Supplemented by reference TRBV7-9 and TRBJ2-2, the full variable domain reads DTGVSQNPRHKITKRGQNVTFRCDPISEHNRLYWYRQTLGQGPEFLTYFQNEAQLEKSRLLSDRFSAERPKGSFSTLEIQRTEQGDSAMYLCASSGLQGGTNTGELFFGEGSRLTVL.

This chain links TRBV5-4 with TRBJ1-2; weak D call: TRBD1 (6 bases). V gave up 0 bases and J gave up 3 bases, with 18 bases separating them. This CDR3 is 17 amino acids long. The germline V gene has CDR1 SGHNT and CDR2 YYREEE (reference sequence). CDR3: CASSLAAGRPGDYGYTF. CDR3 nucleotide sequence: TGTGCCAGCAGCTTGGCCGCGGGCAGGCCAGGGGACTATGGCTACACCTTC.

The chain is built from TRBV30 and TRBJ2-7; TRBD2 aligns across 10 bases. This CDR3 has 15 residues. V lost 5 bases, J lost 5 bases, and 12 bases stayed unmatched. Germline V gives CDR1 GTSNPN, CDR2 SVGIG (reference sequence). The CDR3 is CAWSKGSGRTNEQYF. The CDR3 DNA follows: TGTGCCTGGTCAAAGGGTAGCGGGAGGACAAACGAGCAGTACTTC.

The chain links TRBV6-5 to TRBJ2-1; 14 bases are shared with TRBD2. The trim removed 6 bases at V and 15 bases at J, leaving 7 bases unmatched. In germline, CDR1 is MNHEY, CDR2 SVGAGI. The CDR3 sequence is 13 residues long. The DNA of the CDR3 is TGTGCCAGCAGAACGGGACTAGCGGGAGAGTGGTTCTTC. Amino acids: CASRTGLAGEWFF.

This chain links TRBV2 with TRBJ2-1; weak D call: TRBD1 (6 bases). The V gene's germline CDR1 is SNHLY and CDR2 FYNNEI. CDR3 length equals 12 residues. The V and J ends lost 4 bases and 9 bases respectively, with 10 bases between them. Here the CDR3 DNA reads TGTGCCAGCAGTGGTAGAGGGGGTGAGCAGTTCTTC. Encoded protein: CASSGRGGEQFF.

J is TRBJ1-3 and V is TRBV11-2; D remains unclear. Per the germline V gene, CDR1 is SGHAT and CDR2 is FQNNGV. CDR3 size: 15 residues. V dropped 2 bases and J dropped 3 bases, with 11 bases sitting between them. DNA of the CDR3: TGTGCCAGCAGCTTAAGTGATTCCGGTGGAAACACCATATATTTT. Its translation: CASSLSDSGGNTIYF.

In its sample, this clone was seen a few times. The chain links TRBV9 to TRBJ1-1; D is possibly TRBD1 (6 bases). The CDR3 consists of 16 residues. V was cut by 4 bases and J by 5 bases, with 21 bases left in between. CDR1 and CDR2 from the germline V gene are SGDLS and YYNGEE. The DNA for the CDR3 is TGTGCCAGCAGCCCAACCCCGGGCAGGGGAGGGACTGAAGCTTTCTTT. Amino acid sequence: CASSPTPGRGGTEAFF. The full variable domain, in which reference TRBV9 and TRBJ1-1 provide the parts outside the CDR3, is DSGVTQTPKHLITATGQRVTLRCSPRSGDLSVYWYQQSLDQGLQFLIQYYNGEERAKGNILERFSAQQFPDLHSELNLSSLELGDSALYFCASSPTPGRGGTEAFFGQGTRLTVV.

This clone was observed a handful of times. This rearrangement joins TRBV15 to TRBJ1-2, with TRBD1 identical over 7 bases. Germline assignment: CDR1 LNHNV and CDR2 YYDKDF (reference sequence). V lost 0 bases to trimming and J lost 8 bases; unmatched junction nucleotides: 12. The CDR3 spans 16 residues. In DNA form, the CDR3 reads TGTGCCACCAGCAGAGATCGACAGGGAAGAGAGGCCGGCTACACCTTC. It yields the protein CATSRDRQGREAGYTF.

The rearrangement links TRBV10-1 to TRBJ1-1, with a weak D call TRBD1 (6 bases). The germline CDR1 and CDR2 sequences are WNHNN and SYGVQD (reference sequence). This CDR3 comprises 14 residues. V was shortened by 6 bases and J by 3 bases, with 14 bases between the two germline ends. The CDR3 loop is CASRRNTGYTEAFF. DNA of the CDR3: TGCGCCAGCAGAAGAAACACAGGGTACACTGAAGCTTTCTTT.

The V and J genes are TRBV7-9 and TRBJ2-1; D is uncertain. Germline V lookup: CDR1 SEHNR, CDR2 FQNEAQ (reference sequence). The V and J ends lost 6 bases and 2 bases respectively, with 11 bases between them. The CDR3 is 14 residues long. This chain's CDR3 is CASSSLFTYNEQFF. The CDR3 coding sequence is TGTGCCAGCAGTTCCCTCTTTACCTACAATGAGCAGTTCTTC. Complete variable domain (other parts from reference TRBV7-9 and TRBJ2-1): DTGVSQNPRHKITKRGQNVTFRCDPISEHNRLYWYRQTLGQGPEFLTYFQNEAQLEKSRLLSDRFSAERPKGSFSTLEIQRTEQGDSAMYLCASSSLFTYNEQFFGPGTRLTVL.

V and J are TRBV7-3 and TRBJ2-1; 9 positions match TRBD1. The CDR3 totals 16 residues. Per germline, CDR1 SGHTA and CDR2 FQGTGA. J gave up 4 bases and V 10 bases, and 14 bases lay outside the gene matches. CDR3 sequence (DNA): TGTGCCACCCAACCTCTTCCGGGACAGGGATACAATGAGCAGTTCTTC. Translation: CATQPLPGQGYNEQFF.

Here the CDR3 DNA reads TGTGCCAGCTTACGACAGGGGGCGGGGGAGCAGTACTTC. This codes for CASLRQGAGEQYF. The chain is built from TRBV18 and TRBJ2-7; 10 nucleotides agree with TRBD1. The CDR3 is 13 amino acids. V lost 7 bases to trimming and J lost 7 bases; unmatched junction nucleotides: 7. Germline V CDR1 and CDR2: KGHSH, LQKENI.

This chain connects TRBV29-1 to TRBJ2-7; TRBD1 agrees at 8 bases. The V gene end was trimmed by 6 bases and the J gene end by 6 bases; junction bases not matched to a gene: 7. Germline CDR1 is SQVTM and CDR2 is ANQGSEA. CDR3 length equals 12 residues. CDR3 residues: CSVRGLRGEQYF. In DNA form, the CDR3 reads TGCAGCGTCAGGGGGCTTAGGGGCGAGCAGTACTTC.

V usage is TRBV5-1 and J usage is TRBJ1-6; TRBD1 matches at 7 bases. The V segment lost 4 bases and the J segment 5 bases; nucleotides outside the gene matches: 9. Per the germline V gene, CDR1 is SGHRS and CDR2 is YFSETQ. The CDR3 is made up of 16 amino acids. DNA for the CDR3: TGCGCCAGCAGCCTGGGCGGGACAGCTGATAATTCACCCCTCCACTTT. This codes for CASSLGGTADNSPLHF.

In its sample, this clone was seen once. The same CDR3 can be traced to other DNA sequences in this sample. The chain links TRBV6-5 to TRBJ1-5; maybe TRBD1 (5 bases). V gave up 2 bases and J gave up 4 bases, with 12 bases separating them. Looked up from germline, CDR1 is MNHEY and CDR2 is SVGAGI. CDR3 size: 15 residues. In DNA, the CDR3 is TGTGCCAGCAGTTACAGGGGCCCTGGGAATCAGCCCCAGCATTTT. It encodes CASSYRGPGNQPQHF.

The V call is TRBV28, the J call TRBJ1-3; TRBD1 is a possible D gene (6 bases). CDR3 length equals 15 residues. V lost 7 bases and J 0 bases, leaving 13 bases between the germline ends. In germline, CDR1 is MDHEN, CDR2 SYDVKM. This CDR3 reads CASKRTVLSGNTIYF. CDR3 nucleotides: TGTGCCAGCAAAAGGACAGTACTCTCTGGAAACACCATATATTTT.

The chain combines TRBV18 with TRBJ2-3; perhaps TRBD1 as D (6 bases). Germline assignment: CDR1 KGHSH and CDR2 LQKENI. The CDR3 loop spans 15 amino acids. With 6 bases removed from V and 0 bases from J, the gap between germline ends came to 13 bases. The DNA for the CDR3 is TGTGCCAGCTCCCCCGGACAGCCTAGCACAGATACGCAGTATTTT. Its protein is CASSPGQPSTDTQYF.

The sample holds one count of this clone. The V call is TRBV3-1 (or the pseudogene TRBV3-2), the J call TRBJ2-5; the D gene is possibly TRBD2 (5 bases). CDR3 length: 13 amino acids. Per germline, CDR1 LGHDT and CDR2 YNNKEL (reference sequence). Between the trimmed V and J ends, which lost 2 bases and 5 bases, there was a span of 9 bases. For the CDR3, the DNA is TGTGCCAGCAGCCAATCTGGCGGGGAGACCCAGTACTTC. Protein: CASSQSGGETQYF.

The rearrangement joins TRBV20-1 to TRBJ2-1; tentative D call: TRBD1 (6 bases). V lost 6 bases to trimming and J lost 7 bases, with 10 bases between them. The CDR3 loop spans 11 amino acids. Germline V gives CDR1 DFQATT, CDR2 SNEGSKA (reference sequence). The CDR3 coding sequence is TGCAGTGCGTACAGGGAGAATGAGCAGTTCTTC. Translating gives CSAYRENEQFF.

The chain has TRBV10-1 and TRBJ1-1; 8 bases match TRBD1. Germline V gives CDR1 WNHNN, CDR2 SYGVQD (reference sequence). J lost 1 base, V lost 4 bases, and 2 bases had no gene match. The CDR3 totals 14 residues. The CDR3 region has the DNA TGCGCCAGCAGTGTAGGACAGGGGAACACTGAAGCTTTCTTT. Protein product: CASSVGQGNTEAFF.